Listed here are 16 T cell receptor beta chains from one sample, sequenced in a study of stem cell transplantation in POMP-related autoinflammatory disease. The data were produced by immunoSEQ multiplex PCR, yet TCRdb's version contains in-frame clones alone and is incomplete. The table lists some 33,000 clones, around 88% of them singletons, with around 0.72% in the top ten. The specimen was CD4+ T cells from PBMCs, collected before stem cell transplantation. Receptors originate from a human donor with POMP-related autoinflammation and immune dysregulation (PRAID).

J is TRBJ2-7 and V is TRBV28; D might be TRBD1 (6 bases). The V gene's germline CDR1 is MDHEN and CDR2 SYDVKM. The CDR3 is 14 residues long. V was pared by 3 bases and J by 4 bases, with 13 bases between. The CDR3 is CASSLATGGYEQYF. CDR3 coding DNA: TGTGCCAGCAGTTTGGCGACAGGAGGTTACGAGCAGTACTTC.

This sequence joins TRBV2 and TRBJ1-1; 7 bases map to TRBD1. Trimming took 7 bases from V and 1 from J; bases not matched to a gene: 6. The CDR3 has 14 amino acids. The germline V gene has CDR1 SNHLY and CDR2 FYNNEI. CDR3: CASNPGQPNTEAFF. CDR3 nucleotide sequence: TGTGCCAGCAACCCGGGACAGCCGAACACTGAAGCTTTCTTT.

The V gene is TRBV5-4, the J gene TRBJ1-2, with D maybe TRBD1 (5 bases). The CDR3 is made up of 17 amino acids. Germline values: CDR1 SGHNT, CDR2 YYREEE (reference sequence). The germline V and J ends were trimmed by 0 bases and 0 bases, with 15 bases remaining between them. CDR3 residues: CASSLAVVRGPNYGYTF. DNA for the CDR3: TGTGCCAGCAGCTTGGCCGTCGTAAGGGGCCCTAACTATGGCTACACCTTC.

This chain joins TRBV6-1 and TRBJ2-1; possibly TRBD1 for D (6 bases). Trimming left V 5 bases short and J 1 base short, with 12 bases between. This CDR3 is 15 amino acids long. The V gene's germline CDR1 is MNHNS and CDR2 SASEGT. In DNA, the CDR3 is TGTGCCAGCAGTCGACAGGCGAATTCCTACAATGAGCAGTTCTTC. Translated, it gives CASSRQANSYNEQFF.

CDR3 DNA: TGTGCCAGCAGCCCTGACGTAGCGGGGGACAATGAGCAGTTCTTC. Encoded protein: CASSPDVAGDNEQFF. The V gene is TRBV6-5, the J gene TRBJ2-1, with 9 bases fitting TRBD2. CDR1 and CDR2 (germline): MNHEY, SVGAGI. The CDR3 has 15 amino acids. J lost 5 bases, V lost 6 bases, and 8 bases had no gene match.

V is TRBV5-1 and J is TRBJ2-3, with TRBD2 matching 10 bases. Trimming at V came to 4 bases and at J to 1 base, leaving 9 bases not matched to a gene. The CDR3 extends over 17 amino acids. Germline CDR1 and CDR2: SGHRS and YFSETQ. The chain's CDR3 is CASSTRPGTSGTDTQYF. CDR3 nucleotide sequence: TGCGCCAGCAGCACGCGCCCCGGGACTAGCGGCACAGATACGCAGTATTTT.

The chain employs TRBV11-2 and TRBJ1-2; D gene uncertain. This CDR3 region has 13 residues. Trimming pared 3 bases from V and 5 bases from J, leaving 10 bases between. Germline V gene data show CDR1 as SGHAT and CDR2 as FQNNGV. The CDR3 DNA reads as TGTGCCAGCAGCTTGGGCCAGACTTATGGCTACACCTTC. It translates to CASSLGQTYGYTF.

The V gene is TRBV5-5, the J gene TRBJ1-2; TRBD1 might be the D (6 bases). The CDR3 spans 14 residues. V gave up 4 bases and J gave up 6 bases, with 16 bases separating them. In germline, CDR1 is SGHKS, CDR2 YYEKEE (reference sequence). This chain's CDR3 is CASSPKGGFNGYTF. CDR3 nucleotide sequence: TGTGCCAGCAGCCCGAAGGGGGGGTTTAATGGCTACACCTTC.

The V gene is TRBV7-9, the J gene TRBJ2-7; maybe TRBD2 (5 bases). Germline CDR1 is SEHNR and CDR2 is FQNEAQ (reference sequence). Trimming removed 3 bases from V and 7 bases from J, with 13 bases in between. CDR3 length: 13 amino acids. This chain's CDR3 is CASSLHAPGEQYF. DNA for the CDR3: TGTGCCAGCAGCTTGCACGCCCCGGGGGAGCAGTACTTC.

This clone was observed a single time. The V and J genes are TRBV7-3 and TRBJ2-2; no reliable D call. Trimming took off 4 bases at V and 6 bases at J, with 9 bases between the two ends. The CDR3 is 13 residues long. Germline CDR1 SGHTA, CDR2 FQGTGA. This CDR3 is CASSSYKPGELFF. The CDR3 DNA is TGTGCCAGCAGCTCTTATAAGCCCGGGGAGCTGTTTTTT.

This clone came up once. The chain combines TRBV4-1 with TRBJ2-7; 7 positions agree with TRBD2. Germline lookup yields CDR1 MGHRA and CDR2 YSYEKL. The length of the CDR3 is 14 residues. J gave up 3 bases and V 0 bases, and 2 bases lay outside the gene matches. CDR3 DNA: TGCGCCAGCAGCCAAGAGTGGGGGGGCTACGAGCAGTACTTC. Translation: CASSQEWGGYEQYF.

The chain joins TRBV6-1 to TRBJ2-3, with D perhaps matching TRBD2 (5 bases). Trimming removed 6 bases at V and 6 bases at J, with 13 bases between. The CDR3 runs to 13 residues. In germline, CDR1 is MNHNS, CDR2 SASEGT. CDR3 nucleotide sequence: TGTGCCAGCAGGAGGGTCCTGTCGGATACGCAGTATTTT. It codes for CASRRVLSDTQYF.

This chain uses TRBV5-4 with TRBJ2-5, with TRBD1 matching over 10 bases. After removal of 3 bases from V and 5 bases from J, the junction contained 4 bases not matched to a gene. Looked up from germline, CDR1 is SGHNT and CDR2 is YYREEE (reference sequence). CDR3 size: 14 residues. CDR3 nucleotide sequence: TGTGCCAGCAGCTGGGACAGGGGATCGGAGACCCAGTACTTC. This sequence encodes CASSWDRGSETQYF.

The chain combines TRBV5-1 with TRBJ2-5; maybe TRBD2 (6 bases). In germline, CDR1 is SGHRS, CDR2 YFSETQ. This CDR3 spans 15 amino acids. Trimming stripped 3 bases from V and 0 bases from J, with 12 bases between. The CDR3 coding sequence is TGCGCCAGCAGCTCCGCCGGAGGGGACCAAGAGACCCAGTACTTC. Protein: CASSSAGGDQETQYF. Based on the CDR3 plus reference TRBV5-1 and TRBJ2-5, the full variable domain is KAGVTQTPRYLIKTRGQQVTLSCSPISGHRSVSWYQQTPGQGLQFLFEYFSETQRNKGNFPGRFSGRQFSNSRSEMNVSTLELGDSALYLCASSSAGGDQETQYFGPGTRLLVL.

Only one count was recorded for this clone. The chain is built from TRBV6-1 and TRBJ2-1; 12 bases are shared with TRBD2. The CDR3 is 18 amino acids. Trimming took 0 bases from V and 4 from J; bases not matched to a gene: 7. CDR1 MNHNS and CDR2 SASEGT come from the germline V gene. In DNA, the CDR3 is TGTGCCAGCAGTGAAGCCATCCCGGGACTAGCGGGTTACAATGAGCAGTTCTTC. This codes for CASSEAIPGLAGYNEQFF.

The CDR3 bases are TGTGCCAGCAGTTTCAGGGACAGGCTGACCTACGAGCAGTACTTC. It specifies CASSFRDRLTYEQYF. The rearrangement uses TRBV28 and TRBJ2-7, with 8 bases that match TRBD1. V lost 3 bases and J lost 2; bases outside the gene matches: 6. Germline-derived CDR1 and CDR2 are MDHEN and SYDVKM. This CDR3 is 15 amino acids long.